This T cell receptor beta chain was retrieved from a study of cytomegalovirus exposure and HLA in healthy donors. Background on the study: Falling in the Caucasian-associated ancestry cluster were about 83% of approximately 400 genotyped donors. Overall study findings and caveats: Later analysis identified about 15,000 TCR beta sequences associated with HLA alleles, using a false discovery rate threshold of 0.05. Follow-up analysis later connected one missense variant in DCLRE1C with trimming of TCR beta V- and J-genes. The authors enumerated around 150 TCR beta chains as linked to cytomegalovirus.

V dropped 5 bases and J dropped 4; count of bases not matched to a gene: 8. The CDR3 loop spans 14 amino acids. Germline assignment: CDR1 GTSNPN and CDR2 SVGIG (reference sequence). This PCR relied on a set of 60 Vbeta primers and 13 Jbeta primers. Method: immunoSEQ multiplex PCR; TCRdb's copy keeps in-frame clones and lacks some. The sample carries around 100,000 clones, 60% to 75% recorded once. Comment on this clone: What it recognizes is unknown.

The sequence derives from a man aged 35 to 55 in good health and CMV-seropositive. V usage is TRBV30 and J usage is TRBJ1-3; 7 positions agree with TRBD1. Sequenced material: PBMCs. The chain's CDR3 is CAWARGGIGNTIYF. The CDR3 DNA sequence: TGTGCCTGGGCGAGAGGGGGCATCGGAAACACCATATATTTT. Based on the CDR3 plus reference TRBV30 and TRBJ1-3, the full variable domain is SQTIHQWPATLVQPVGSPLSLECTVEGTSNPNLYWYRQAAGRGLQLLFYSVGIGQISSEVPQNLSASRPQDRQFILSSKKLLLSDSGFYLCAWARGGIGNTIYFGEGSWLTVV.